This T cell receptor beta chain was recorded in a study of T-cell reconstitution after alpha-beta-depleted transplantation in children. Points from the study as a whole: Expanded graft clones, several hundred of them, were reportedly the source of alpha-beta T cells about two months after transplant. When one year had passed after transplant, most T-cell counts and diversity came from newly produced T cells.

Trimming removed 4 bases from V and 1 base from J, with 9 bases in between. The CDR3 runs 14 residues. Remarks on this clonotype: As yet, its antigen is unknown. This may be a read error, as it is one base from a much larger clone.

Researchers prepared the TCRbeta library using unique molecular identifiers, the study reports. TCRdb re-called the PCR reads through MiXCR, storing one row per CDR3 protein. The table lists some 300,000 distinct CDR3 sequences, 9.5% to 13% of them singletons. J is TRBJ2-3 and V is TRBV12-3 or TRBV12-4; a weak D match, TRBD1 (5 bases). The sequencing here drew on PBMCs, taken before TCRalphabeta/CD19-depleted stem cell transplant. The TCR sequence derives from a boy under three years old with acute myeloid leukemia, due to receive a stem cell transplant. The CDR3 reads CASSSPGCTDTQYF. CDR3 nucleotide sequence: TGTGCCAGCAGTTCCCCAGGGTGCACAGATACGCAGTATTTT.